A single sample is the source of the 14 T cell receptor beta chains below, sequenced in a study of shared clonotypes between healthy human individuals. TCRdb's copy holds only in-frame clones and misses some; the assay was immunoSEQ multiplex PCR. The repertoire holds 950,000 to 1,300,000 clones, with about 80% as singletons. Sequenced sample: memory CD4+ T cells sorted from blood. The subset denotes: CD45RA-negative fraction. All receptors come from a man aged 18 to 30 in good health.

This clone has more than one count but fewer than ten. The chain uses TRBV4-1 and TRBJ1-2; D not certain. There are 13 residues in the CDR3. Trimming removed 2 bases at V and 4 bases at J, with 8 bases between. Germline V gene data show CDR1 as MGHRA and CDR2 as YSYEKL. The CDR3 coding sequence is TGCGCCAGCAGCCAAATCCCCAGCTATGGCTACACCTTC. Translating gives CASSQIPSYGYTF.

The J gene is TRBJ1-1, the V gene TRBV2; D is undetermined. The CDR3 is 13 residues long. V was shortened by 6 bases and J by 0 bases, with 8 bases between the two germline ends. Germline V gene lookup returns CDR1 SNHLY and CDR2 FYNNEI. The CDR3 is CASRLRMNTEAFF. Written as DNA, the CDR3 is TGTGCCAGCAGGTTAAGGATGAACACTGAAGCTTTCTTT. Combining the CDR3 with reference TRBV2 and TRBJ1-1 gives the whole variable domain EPEVTQTPSHQVTQMGQEVILRCVPISNHLYFYWYRQILGQKVEFLVSFYNNEISEKSEIFDDQFSVERPDGSNFTLKIRSTKLEDSAMYFCASRLRMNTEAFFGQGTRLTVV.

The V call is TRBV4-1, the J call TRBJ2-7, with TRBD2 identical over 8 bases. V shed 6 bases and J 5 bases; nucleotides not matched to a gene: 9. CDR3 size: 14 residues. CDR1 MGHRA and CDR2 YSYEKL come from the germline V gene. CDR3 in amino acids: CASREAGEKHEQYF. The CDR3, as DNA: TGCGCCAGCAGGGAAGCGGGAGAAAAGCACGAGCAGTACTTC.

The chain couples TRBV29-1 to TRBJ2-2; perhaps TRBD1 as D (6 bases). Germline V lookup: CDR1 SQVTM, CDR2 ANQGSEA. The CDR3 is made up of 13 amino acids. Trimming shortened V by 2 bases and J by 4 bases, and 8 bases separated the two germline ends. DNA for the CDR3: TGCAGCGTTGAAAGGGGGAGCACCGGGGAGCTGTTTTTT. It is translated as CSVERGSTGELFF.

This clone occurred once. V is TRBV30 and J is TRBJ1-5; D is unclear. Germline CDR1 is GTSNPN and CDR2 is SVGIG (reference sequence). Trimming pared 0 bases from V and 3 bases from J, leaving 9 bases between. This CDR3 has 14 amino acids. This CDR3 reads CAWSVTGHNQPQHF. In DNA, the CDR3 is TGTGCCTGGAGTGTGACGGGTCACAATCAGCCCCAGCATTTT.

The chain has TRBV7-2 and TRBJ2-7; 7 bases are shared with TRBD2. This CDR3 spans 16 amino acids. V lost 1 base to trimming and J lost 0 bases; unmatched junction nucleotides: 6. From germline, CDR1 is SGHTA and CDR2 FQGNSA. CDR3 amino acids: CASSLGSGGSSYEQYF. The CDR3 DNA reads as TGTGCCAGCAGCTTAGGTTCGGGAGGCAGCTCCTACGAGCAGTACTTC.

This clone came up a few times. The CDR3 nucleotides read TGTGCCAGCCAAGAGGACAGACAAAACATTCAGTACTTC. Its protein is CASQEDRQNIQYF. This rearrangement joins TRBV2 to TRBJ2-4; D is possibly TRBD1 (6 bases). Germline V gene data show CDR1 as SNHLY and CDR2 as FYNNEI. This CDR3 comprises 13 residues. Trimming pared 8 bases from V and 5 bases from J, leaving 13 bases between.

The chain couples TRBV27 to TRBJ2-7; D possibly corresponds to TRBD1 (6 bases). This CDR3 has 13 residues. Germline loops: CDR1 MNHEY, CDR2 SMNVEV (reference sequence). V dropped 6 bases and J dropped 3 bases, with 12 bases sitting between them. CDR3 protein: CASSPRGGYEQYF. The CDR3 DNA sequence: TGTGCCAGCAGCCCGAGAGGGGGCTACGAGCAGTACTTC.

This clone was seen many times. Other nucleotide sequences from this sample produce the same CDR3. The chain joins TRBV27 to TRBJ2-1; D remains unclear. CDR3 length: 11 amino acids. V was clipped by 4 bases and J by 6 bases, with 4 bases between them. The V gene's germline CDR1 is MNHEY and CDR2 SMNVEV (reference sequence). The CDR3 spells CASSSRNEQFF. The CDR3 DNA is TGTGCCAGCAGTTCCCGCAATGAGCAGTTCTTC.

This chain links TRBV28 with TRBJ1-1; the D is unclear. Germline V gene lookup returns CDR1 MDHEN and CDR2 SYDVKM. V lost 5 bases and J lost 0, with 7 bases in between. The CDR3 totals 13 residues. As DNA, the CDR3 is TGTGCCAGCAGTCCAGTGTTGAACACTGAAGCTTTCTTT. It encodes CASSPVLNTEAFF.

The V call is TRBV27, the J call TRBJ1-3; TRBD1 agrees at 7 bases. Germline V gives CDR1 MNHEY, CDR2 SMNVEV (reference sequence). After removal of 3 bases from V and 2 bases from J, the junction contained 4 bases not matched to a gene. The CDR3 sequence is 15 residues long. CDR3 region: CASSLTGKPGNTIYF. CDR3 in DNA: TGTGCCAGCAGTTTGACAGGGAAGCCTGGAAACACCATATATTTT.

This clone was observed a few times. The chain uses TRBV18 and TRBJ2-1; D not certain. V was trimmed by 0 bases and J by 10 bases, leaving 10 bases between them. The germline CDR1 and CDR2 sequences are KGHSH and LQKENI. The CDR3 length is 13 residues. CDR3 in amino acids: CASSPPALREQFF. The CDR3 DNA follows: TGTGCCAGCTCACCACCGGCCCTCCGGGAGCAGTTCTTC.

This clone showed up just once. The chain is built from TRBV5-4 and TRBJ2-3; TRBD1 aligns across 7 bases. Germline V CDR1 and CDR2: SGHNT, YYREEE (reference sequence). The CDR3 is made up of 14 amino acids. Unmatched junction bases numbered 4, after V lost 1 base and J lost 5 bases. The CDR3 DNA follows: TGTGCCAGCAGCTTGTTTCAGGGGGTAGATACGCAGTATTTT. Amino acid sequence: CASSLFQGVDTQYF.

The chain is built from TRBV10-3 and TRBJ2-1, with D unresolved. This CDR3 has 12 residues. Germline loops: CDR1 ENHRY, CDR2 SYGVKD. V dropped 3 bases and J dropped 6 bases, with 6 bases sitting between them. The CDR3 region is CAISDGFNEQFF. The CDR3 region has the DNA TGTGCCATCAGTGATGGGTTCAATGAGCAGTTCTTC.